These 9 T cell receptor beta chains share one sample of origin, sequenced in a study of CD8+ T cells in alopecia areata. Treatment noted: oral pan-JAK inhibitor, 5-10 mg twice daily. RNA extraction was followed by reverse transcription into cDNA, which acted as the sequencing template. The repertoire was sequenced with immunoSEQ multiplex PCR; TCRdb's copy has only in-frame clones and lacks some. The sample gives about 190,000 clones, roughly 70% of which show up once; about 1.3% is in the top ten. Sequencing was performed on CD4+ T cells sorted from blood, taken at approximately week 50, from a patient treated with tofacitinib. Source of these receptors: a human donor with alopecia areata.

The chain has TRBV29-1 and TRBJ1-2, with 8 nucleotides matching TRBD1. Trimming at V came to 2 bases and at J to 8 bases, leaving 10 bases not matched to a gene. This CDR3 spans 14 amino acids. Germline V lookup: CDR1 SQVTM, CDR2 ANQGSEA. In DNA, the CDR3 is TGCAGCGTTGAAAGTCGGACAGGGACGGGAGGCTACACCTTC. The encoded protein is CSVESRTGTGGYTF.

Concerning this clone: At the DNA level, this CDR3 is encoded by other sequences in the same sample as well. The genes are TRBV5-1 and TRBJ1-1; D is ambiguous. The CDR3 extends over 14 amino acids. The V end was cut by 0 bases, the J end by 1 base, with 7 bases between. Germline lookup yields CDR1 SGHRS and CDR2 YFSETQ. The CDR3 DNA sequence: TGCGCCAGCAGCTTGGGGCAGGCGAACACTGAAGCTTTCTTT. This gives the protein CASSLGQANTEAFF.

V gene TRBV27 combines with J gene TRBJ2-5; D might be TRBD1 (7 bases). The germline gives CDR1 MNHEY, CDR2 SMNVEV (reference sequence). The CDR3 spans 13 residues. Between the trimmed V and J ends, which lost 6 bases and 7 bases, there was a span of 15 bases. CDR3 DNA sequence: TGTGCCAGCAGGTCCAGGGGGGTAGTGACCCAGTACTTC. Encoded protein: CASRSRGVVTQYF.

J is TRBJ1-2 and V is TRBV5-1; no clear D gene. V shed 0 bases and J shed 2 bases, with 8 bases lying between them. Germline values: CDR1 SGHRS, CDR2 YFSETQ. This CDR3 has 14 residues. The DNA for the CDR3 is TGCGCCAGCAGCTTGGGGACGGACAACTATGGCTACACCTTC. Amino acid sequence: CASSLGTDNYGYTF.

This chain connects TRBV2 to TRBJ1-4; tentative D call: TRBD1 (5 bases). The ends were cut back, 6 bases at V and 5 bases at J, with 19 bases in the middle. The CDR3 is 16 amino acids. Germline-derived CDR1 and CDR2 are SNHLY and FYNNEI. CDR3: CASSVQRTGANEKLFF. The CDR3 DNA is TGTGCCAGCAGCGTACAGCGGACCGGGGCAAATGAAAAACTGTTTTTT.

The V and J genes are TRBV27 and TRBJ2-1; perhaps TRBD1 as D (6 bases). Trimming pared 3 bases from V and 13 bases from J, leaving 10 bases between. The CDR3 covers 11 residues. The germline gives CDR1 MNHEY, CDR2 SMNVEV (reference sequence). The CDR3 is CASSFSDRQFF. CDR3 coding DNA: TGTGCCAGCAGTTTCTCGGACAGACAGTTCTTC.

V and J are TRBV29-1 and TRBJ2-1; 13 bases match TRBD2. The CDR3 is made up of 14 amino acids. CDR1 SQVTM and CDR2 ANQGSEA come from the germline V gene. The V segment lost 6 bases and the J segment 7 bases; nucleotides outside the gene matches: 6. This chain's CDR3 is CSVTGTSGVNEQFF. The DNA for the CDR3 is TGCAGCGTAACCGGGACTAGCGGGGTTAATGAGCAGTTCTTC.

This rearrangement joins TRBV5-1 to TRBJ2-5; tentatively, D is TRBD1 (6 bases). The V and J ends lost 9 bases and 2 bases respectively, with 23 bases between them. CDR1 and CDR2 from the germline V gene are SGHRS and YFSETQ. The CDR3 has 16 residues. CDR3 amino acids: CAITTHRRDTQETQYF. Written as DNA, the CDR3 is TGCGCCATCACAACCCACCGCCGGGACACTCAAGAGACCCAGTACTTC. Drawing the rest from reference TRBV5-1 and TRBJ2-5, the complete variable domain is KAGVTQTPRYLIKTRGQQVTLSCSPISGHRSVSWYQQTPGQGLQFLFEYFSETQRNKGNFPGRFSGRQFSNSRSEMNVSTLELGDSALYLCAITTHRRDTQETQYFGPGTRLLVL.

The V call is TRBV10-2, the J call TRBJ2-7; TRBD2 might be the D (6 bases). The CDR3 runs to 15 residues. The germline V gene has CDR1 WSHSY and CDR2 SAAADI. The ends were cut back, 3 bases at V and 2 bases at J, with 14 bases in the middle. DNA for the CDR3: TGCGCCAGCAGTGACTTTGGCGGGGCCACCTACGAGCAGTACTTC. Translating it yields CASSDFGGATYEQYF.